The 18 T cell receptor beta chains below come from one sample, sequenced in a study of brain T cells in children with intractable seizures. Profiling relied on immunoSEQ multiplex PCR, and the TCRdb table lists in-frame clones only, not all of them. The sample has 50,000 to 80,000 clones, about 96% seen once; the top ten hold 0.3% to 0.45%. The sample was peripheral blood, taken at surgery. The receptors come from a boy younger than two with focal cortical dysplasia and intractable seizures.

The J gene is TRBJ1-2, the V gene TRBV27; TRBD1 aligns across 7 bases. This CDR3 comprises 14 residues. Unmatched junction bases numbered 7, after V lost 1 base and J lost 8 bases. Germline assignment: CDR1 MNHEY and CDR2 SMNVEV (reference sequence). In nucleotides, the CDR3 is TGTGCCAGCAGTTTATTTGTAGGGGGCCGGGGCTACACCTTC. Its protein product is CASSLFVGGRGYTF.

CDR3 region: CASSQDASPSYGYTF. CDR3 nucleotides: TGTGCCAGCAGCCAAGATGCTTCGCCCAGCTATGGCTACACCTTC. The V call is TRBV3-1 (or the pseudogene TRBV3-2), the J call TRBJ1-2; D remains unclear. There are 15 residues in the CDR3. From germline, CDR1 is LGHDT and CDR2 YNNKEL (reference sequence). Trimming removed 0 bases from V and 4 bases from J, with 12 bases in between.

The rearrangement uses TRBV20-1 and TRBJ2-5; the D gene could be TRBD1 or TRBD2 (5 bases each). The CDR3 is made up of 14 amino acids. Germline V gene data show CDR1 as DFQATT and CDR2 as SNEGSKA (reference sequence). V was clipped by 3 bases and J by 1 base, with 12 bases between them. In DNA, the CDR3 is TGCAGTGCTAGTCCCTGGGGACCCCAAGAGACCCAGTACTTC. Translating it yields CSASPWGPQETQYF.

This clone was counted a few times. The chain has TRBV2 and TRBJ1-1; TRBD1 aligns across 9 bases. The germline CDR1 and CDR2 sequences are SNHLY and FYNNEI. This CDR3 has 13 residues. J lost 4 bases, V lost 6 bases, and 3 bases had no gene match. CDR3 region: CASRATGGTEAFF. The CDR3 DNA reads as TGTGCCAGCAGAGCGACAGGGGGCACTGAAGCTTTCTTT.

The chain employs TRBV2 and TRBJ1-5; TRBD1 agrees at 7 bases. This CDR3 is built from 13 residues. Germline CDR1 reads SNHLY; CDR2 reads FYNNEI. The CDR3 here is CATGGDRNQPQHF. The CDR3 coding sequence is TGTGCAACCGGGGGGGACAGAAATCAGCCCCAGCATTTT.

The rearrangement joins TRBV5-4 to TRBJ2-1; D is uncertain. This CDR3 has 14 residues. With 1 base removed from V and 0 bases from J, the gap between germline ends came to 5 bases. Germline CDR1 is SGHNT and CDR2 is YYREEE (reference sequence). CDR3 DNA sequence: TGTGCCAGCAGCTTGCCAGACTCCTACAATGAGCAGTTCTTC. The encoded protein is CASSLPDSYNEQFF.

The chain has TRBV2 and TRBJ2-2, with TRBD1 matching over 9 bases. Per the germline V gene, CDR1 is SNHLY and CDR2 is FYNNEI. The CDR3 sequence is 15 residues long. J lost 7 bases, V lost 7 bases, and 10 bases had no gene match. Here the CDR3 reads CASTQTGGWIGELFF. The CDR3 DNA is TGTGCCAGCACTCAGACAGGGGGTTGGATCGGGGAGCTGTTTTTT.

The rearrangement joins TRBV4-1 to TRBJ1-5; D might be TRBD1 (6 bases). In germline, CDR1 is MGHRA, CDR2 YSYEKL. V shed 4 bases and J shed 3 bases, with 10 bases lying between them. This CDR3 has 14 amino acids. The DNA for the CDR3 is TGCGCCAGCAGCCGACAGGACCTCAATCAGCCCCAGCATTTT. As protein: CASSRQDLNQPQHF.

The CDR3 region has the DNA TGTGCCAGCAGGGCCCGGGACAGGGTATCGGACGAGCAGTACTTC. Its protein product is CASRARDRVSDEQYF. The rearrangement joins TRBV3-1 (or the pseudogene TRBV3-2) to TRBJ2-7, with 9 bases identical to TRBD1. The CDR3 sequence is 15 residues long. The J segment lost 5 bases and the V segment lost 6 bases, leaving 11 bases of the junction unmatched. CDR1 LGHDT and CDR2 YNNKEL come from the germline V gene (reference sequence).

The V gene is TRBV29-1, the J gene TRBJ2-2; 14 bases are a match to TRBD2. This CDR3 comprises 16 residues. V lost 5 bases, J lost 5 bases, and 7 bases stayed unmatched. CDR1 SQVTM and CDR2 ANQGSEA come from the germline V gene. DNA for the CDR3: TGCAGCGTTAGGGGACTAGCGGGAGTAAGAACCGGGGAGCTGTTTTTT. Protein: CSVRGLAGVRTGELFF.

The rearrangement links TRBV4-2 to TRBJ1-1; TRBD1 might be the D (6 bases). CDR1 and CDR2 from the germline V gene are LGHNA and YNFKEQ. V lost 5 bases and J 4 bases, leaving 11 bases between the germline ends. The CDR3 runs 13 residues. For the CDR3, the DNA is TGTGCCAGCAGCTTACAAGGGGGCACTGAAGCTTTCTTT. Amino acids: CASSLQGGTEAFF.

The chain carries TRBV24-1 and TRBJ2-2; D is ambiguous. The CDR3 is made up of 14 amino acids. V lost 1 base and J lost 5, with 7 bases in between. Germline CDR1 and CDR2: KGHDR and SFDVKD. The CDR3 sequence is CATSDFPTTGELFF. The CDR3 DNA reads TGTGCCACCAGTGATTTTCCCACGACCGGGGAGCTGTTTTTT.

Only one count was recorded for this clone. The V and J genes are TRBV5-1 and TRBJ2-5, with a possible D match to TRBD1 (8 bases). Germline CDR1 reads SGHRS; CDR2 reads YFSETQ. V lost 2 bases to trimming and J lost 4 bases, with 12 bases between them. The CDR3 loop spans 14 amino acids. CDR3 in amino acids: CASSLQGEGETQYF. The CDR3 nucleotides are TGCGCCAGCAGCTTACAGGGGGAGGGAGAGACCCAGTACTTC.

This sequence joins TRBV27 and TRBJ2-2, with TRBD2 as a possible D gene (5 bases). This CDR3 is built from 14 residues. The V end was cut by 5 bases, the J end by 3 bases, with 10 bases between. Looked up from germline, CDR1 is MNHEY and CDR2 is SMNVEV (reference sequence). CDR3 in amino acids: CASSLTGYTGELFF. DNA for the CDR3: TGTGCCAGCAGTCTAACGGGATACACCGGGGAGCTGTTTTTT.

The rearrangement links TRBV12-5 to TRBJ2-7; tentative D call: TRBD1 (6 bases). V lost 3 bases and J lost 7, with 13 bases in between. The CDR3 covers 13 residues. Germline V CDR1 and CDR2: LGHNT, FRNRAP. In nucleotides, the CDR3 is TGTGCTAGTGGTTTCGGGCAGGGGCCGGAGCAGTACTTC. This gives the protein CASGFGQGPEQYF.

The rearrangement uses TRBV3-1 (or the pseudogene TRBV3-2) and TRBJ2-1; D remains unclear. CDR1 and CDR2 (germline): LGHDT, YNNKEL (reference sequence). This CDR3 region has 13 residues. V was trimmed by 4 bases and J by 15 bases, leaving 19 bases between them. CDR3 amino acids: CASSLFRSADRFF. The CDR3 bases are TGTGCCAGCAGCCTTTTCCGCAGCGCCGATCGGTTCTTC.

The gene calls are TRBV12-2 and TRBJ1-3. TRBV12-2 is recorded as a pseudogene. The CDR3 is made up of 10 amino acids. As DNA, the CDR3 is TGTGCAAGTCGCTTAAGCAACGCCTTTTTT. Translation gives CASRLSNAFF.

The chain has TRBV15 and TRBJ2-2, with TRBD1 identical over 8 bases. From germline, CDR1 is LNHNV and CDR2 YYDKDF (reference sequence). V lost 3 bases and J lost 2; bases outside the gene matches: 2. This CDR3 spans 15 amino acids. The CDR3 nucleotides are TGTGCCACCAGCAGGACAGGGGCTAACACCGGGGAGCTGTTTTTT. Translating it yields CATSRTGANTGELFF.